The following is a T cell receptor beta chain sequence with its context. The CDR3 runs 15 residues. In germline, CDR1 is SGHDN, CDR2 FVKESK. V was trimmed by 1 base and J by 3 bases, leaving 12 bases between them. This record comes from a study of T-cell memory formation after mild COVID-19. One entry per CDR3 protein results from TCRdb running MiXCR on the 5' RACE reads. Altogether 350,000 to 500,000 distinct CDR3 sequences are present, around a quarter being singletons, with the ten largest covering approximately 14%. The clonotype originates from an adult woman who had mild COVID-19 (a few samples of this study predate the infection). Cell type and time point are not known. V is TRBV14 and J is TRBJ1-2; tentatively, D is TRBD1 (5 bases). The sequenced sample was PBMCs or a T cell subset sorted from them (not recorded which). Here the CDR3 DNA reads TGTGCCAGCAGCCAAGTCCGGGGGTCATACTATGGCTACACCTTC. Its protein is CASSQVRGSYYGYTF. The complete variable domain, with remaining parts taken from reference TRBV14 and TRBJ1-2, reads EAGVTQFPSHSVIEKGQTVTLRCDPISGHDNLYWYRRVMGKEIKFLLHFVKESKQDESGMPNNRFLAERTGGTYSTLKVQPAELEDSGVYFCASSQVRGSYYGYTFGSGTRLTVV.